The rows below give T cell receptor beta chains drawn from one sample of a study of T cell responses to AZD1222 COVID-19 vaccine. The repertoire was sequenced with immunoSEQ multiplex PCR; TCRdb's copy has only in-frame clones and lacks some. The table records 100,000 or so clones, approximately 88% of them present only once. Specimen: peripheral blood, collected on day 0 of AZD1222 vaccination. These receptors came from an adult in good health. The conserved cysteine and the conserved F or W are not part of the CDR3 here. Each record gives: V gene, J gene, CDR3 length, clone size, CDR3 protein. Clone size, where shown, is once, few, many, or a class for clones that have expanded.

v_gene: TRBV6-5
j_gene: TRBJ2-7
len: 11
abundance: -
CDR3aa: ASKVGRPYEQY

v_gene: TRBV19
j_gene: TRBJ2-3
len: 13
abundance: -
CDR3aa: ASRAGAGATDTQY

v_gene: TRBV27
j_gene: TRBJ1-2
len: 11
abundance: -
CDR3aa: ASSLKGLSDYT

v_gene: TRBV11-2
j_gene: TRBJ2-7
len: 11
abundance: once
CDR3aa: ASSLENGVSQY

v_gene: TRBV5-8
j_gene: TRBJ2-5
len: 13
abundance: -
CDR3aa: ASSLRTGGEETQY

v_gene: TRBV18
j_gene: TRBJ2-1
len: 12
abundance: once
CDR3aa: ASSTRGGDNEQF

v_gene: TRBV9
j_gene: TRBJ2-5
len: 12
abundance: -
CDR3aa: ASSPRTTLETQY

v_gene: TRBV7-9
j_gene: TRBJ2-2
len: 15
abundance: once
CDR3aa: ASSLGTSGSMEGELF

v_gene: TRBV19
j_gene: TRBJ1-5
len: 13
abundance: -
CDR3aa: ASSIAGGGNQPQH

v_gene: TRBV11-3
j_gene: TRBJ1-6
len: 13
abundance: -
CDR3aa: ASSLALGQNSPLH

v_gene: TRBV7-8
j_gene: TRBJ1-2
len: 15
abundance: -
CDR3aa: ASSPITGTAINYGYT

v_gene: TRBV6-6
j_gene: TRBJ2-2
len: 13
abundance: -
CDR3aa: ASSSTGGATGELF

v_gene: TRBV2
j_gene: TRBJ1-6
len: 12
abundance: -
CDR3aa: ASRRATSSSPLH

v_gene: TRBV27
j_gene: TRBJ2-5
len: 9
abundance: -
CDR3aa: ASSLGETQY

v_gene: TRBV5-1
j_gene: TRBJ2-6
len: 16
abundance: -
CDR3aa: ASSLTLDRASGANVLT

v_gene: TRBV4-1
j_gene: TRBJ2-1
len: 12
abundance: -
CDR3aa: ASSLRLGANEQF

v_gene: TRBV7-8
j_gene: TRBJ2-5
len: 12
abundance: -
CDR3aa: ASSPDRNQETQY

v_gene: TRBV30
j_gene: TRBJ2-3
len: 13
abundance: once
CDR3aa: AWSRQVGSTDTQY

v_gene: TRBV7-9
j_gene: TRBJ1-5
len: 13
abundance: -
CDR3aa: ASSLGTGVNQPQH

v_gene: TRBV11-3
j_gene: TRBJ1-1
len: 11
abundance: -
CDR3aa: ASSLSLNTEAF

v_gene: TRBV5-1
j_gene: TRBJ1-2
len: 13
abundance: once
CDR3aa: ASSSSTGRDYGYT

v_gene: TRBV7-9
j_gene: TRBJ1-5
len: 14
abundance: -
CDR3aa: ASSSQGTQSNQPQH

v_gene: TRBV5-5
j_gene: TRBJ2-2
len: 13
abundance: -
CDR3aa: ASSAEGWNTGELF

v_gene: TRBV9
j_gene: TRBJ2-3
len: 12
abundance: -
CDR3aa: ASSVAWGTDTQY

v_gene: TRBV29-1
j_gene: TRBJ1-1
len: 9
abundance: medium-sized
CDR3aa: SVDANTEAF

v_gene: TRBV18
j_gene: TRBJ2-4
len: 14
abundance: -
CDR3aa: ASSPTSGTFQNIQY

v_gene: TRBV10-2
j_gene: TRBJ2-1
len: 13
abundance: -
CDR3aa: ASTLDRGSYNEQF

v_gene: TRBV28
j_gene: TRBJ1-1
len: 12
abundance: once
CDR3aa: ASQGAGRVTEAF

v_gene: TRBV3-1/TRBV3-2
j_gene: TRBJ1-1
len: 14
abundance: -
CDR3aa: ASSQGQGGWNTEAF

v_gene: TRBV27
j_gene: TRBJ1-1
len: 12
abundance: -
CDR3aa: ASSVTPQRTEAF

v_gene: TRBV10-3
j_gene: TRBJ1-6
len: 16
abundance: -
CDR3aa: AISESYVGHSDNSPLH

v_gene: TRBV7-6
j_gene: TRBJ2-1
len: 12
abundance: -
CDR3aa: ASSLPGQINEQF

v_gene: TRBV13
j_gene: TRBJ2-5
len: 12
abundance: -
CDR3aa: ASSLVGSQETQY

v_gene: TRBV9
j_gene: TRBJ2-7
len: 11
abundance: -
CDR3aa: ASSAEGEGEQY

v_gene: TRBV9
j_gene: TRBJ2-3
len: 13
abundance: few
CDR3aa: ASSVGLAGTDTQY

v_gene: TRBV2
j_gene: TRBJ1-1
len: 14
abundance: many
CDR3aa: ASRVDRDRANTEAF

v_gene: TRBV18
j_gene: TRBJ1-1
len: 13
abundance: once
CDR3aa: ASSPLAERGTEAF

v_gene: TRBV24-1
j_gene: TRBJ2-1
len: 14
abundance: once
CDR3aa: ATSGGLAEPYNEQF

v_gene: TRBV3-1/TRBV3-2
j_gene: TRBJ1-2
len: 11
abundance: -
CDR3aa: ASSQYNLYGYT

v_gene: TRBV5-1
j_gene: TRBJ1-4
len: 11
abundance: -
CDR3aa: ASSLTGNEKLF

v_gene: TRBV6-5
j_gene: TRBJ1-5
len: 13
abundance: -
CDR3aa: ASRARGLGNQPQH

v_gene: TRBV5-1
j_gene: TRBJ1-4
len: 13
abundance: -
CDR3aa: ASSLEGATNEKLF

v_gene: TRBV21-1
j_gene: TRBJ2-1
len: 18
abundance: -
CDR3aa: ASSKVPGTRAGGLYNEQF

v_gene: TRBV11-2
j_gene: TRBJ2-7
len: 13
abundance: -
CDR3aa: ASNPGTSSSYEQY

v_gene: TRBV6-2/TRBV6-3
j_gene: TRBJ1-6
len: 11
abundance: -
CDR3aa: ASSMTINSPLH

v_gene: TRBV11-2
j_gene: TRBJ2-1
len: 13
abundance: -
CDR3aa: ASSLEGAGYNEQF

v_gene: TRBV14
j_gene: TRBJ2-7
len: 12
abundance: -
CDR3aa: ASSRALAGHEQY

v_gene: TRBV10-3
j_gene: TRBJ2-3
len: 12
abundance: -
CDR3aa: AIKGGGAIDTQY

v_gene: TRBV2
j_gene: TRBJ2-3
len: 10
abundance: -
CDR3aa: ASSYGADTQY

v_gene: TRBV19
j_gene: TRBJ2-7
len: 10
abundance: few
CDR3aa: ASSLGGYEQY

v_gene: TRBV7-6
j_gene: TRBJ1-1
len: 10
abundance: -
CDR3aa: ASSLKGDEAF

v_gene: TRBV7-9
j_gene: TRBJ1-2
len: 12
abundance: -
CDR3aa: ASSFLAGNYGYT

v_gene: TRBV18
j_gene: TRBJ1-2
len: 12
abundance: -
CDR3aa: ASSPRQGANGYT

v_gene: TRBV19
j_gene: TRBJ1-4
len: 13
abundance: -
CDR3aa: ASSTGMGTNEKLF

v_gene: TRBV28
j_gene: TRBJ2-2
len: 10
abundance: -
CDR3aa: ASSPIFGELF